What follows is one TCR beta chain and its context. Its matching antigen is unknown. This record belongs to a study of monozygotic twins with inflammatory bowel disease. Study results and limitations: Immunosuppressive treatments were not uniform, and this may have added variability to patient repertoires. IBD patients shared fewer clonotypes with others than healthy twins, especially with disease activity. Inverse Simpson values showed less TCRbeta diversity in IBD patients than in their healthy co-twins. No difference in repertoire similarity was seen between concordant and discordant twins, possibly because power was limited.

The CDR3 totals 15 residues. Germline values: CDR1 SGHVS, CDR2 FQNEAQ. From its re-call of the 5' RACE reads, TCRdb lists each CDR3 protein once, without DNA. This table lists around 140,000 distinct CDR3 sequences. Specimen: blood. The chain combines TRBV7-8 with TRBJ2-3; TCRdb's D call, TRBD2, is unchecked because there is no DNA. The receptor was isolated from a human donor with ulcerative colitis or Crohn's disease, or a healthy co-twin of an affected twin (not recorded which). CDR3 loop: CASSRPGLITDTQYF.